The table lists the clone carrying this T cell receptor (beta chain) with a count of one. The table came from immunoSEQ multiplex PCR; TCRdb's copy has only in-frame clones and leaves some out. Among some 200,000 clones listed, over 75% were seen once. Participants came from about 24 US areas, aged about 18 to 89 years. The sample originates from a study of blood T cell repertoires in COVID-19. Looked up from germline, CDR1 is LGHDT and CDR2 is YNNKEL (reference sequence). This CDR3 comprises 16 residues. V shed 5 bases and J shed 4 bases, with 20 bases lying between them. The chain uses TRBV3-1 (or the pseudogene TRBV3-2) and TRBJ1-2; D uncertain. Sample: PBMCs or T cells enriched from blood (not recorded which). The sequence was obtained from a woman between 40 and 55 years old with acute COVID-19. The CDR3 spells CASSKAREKTLYGYTF. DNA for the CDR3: TGTGCCAGCAGCAAAGCTCGGGAAAAGACCCTCTATGGCTACACCTTC.